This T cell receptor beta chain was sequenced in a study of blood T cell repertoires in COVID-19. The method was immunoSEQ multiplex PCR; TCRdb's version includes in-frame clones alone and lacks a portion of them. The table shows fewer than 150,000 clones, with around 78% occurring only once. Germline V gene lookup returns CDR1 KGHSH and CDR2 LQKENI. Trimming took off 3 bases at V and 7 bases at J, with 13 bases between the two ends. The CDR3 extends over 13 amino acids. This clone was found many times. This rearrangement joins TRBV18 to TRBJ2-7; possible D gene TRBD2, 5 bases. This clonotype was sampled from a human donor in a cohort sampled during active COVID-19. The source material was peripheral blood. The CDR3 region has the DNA TGTGCCAGCTCACCGATTGAAACGGGGGAGCAGTACTTC. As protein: CASSPIETGEQYF.